The table lists the clone carrying this T cell receptor (beta chain) with a count of one. The sample comes from a study of OX40 agonist ivuxolimab in advanced cancers. Study details: People in dose escalation had one of these cancers: hepatocellular carcinoma, melanoma, renal cell or head and neck cancer. Participants, 65% to 85% male, averaged approximately 60 years of age, ranging from about 23 to 90.

With 6 bases removed from V and 2 bases from J, the gap between germline ends came to 8 bases. This CDR3 spans 13 amino acids. Per the germline V gene, CDR1 is SGHAT and CDR2 is FQNNGV. Sequenced by immunoSEQ multiplex PCR; TCRdb stores in-frame clones only, minus some. This table holds some 50,000 clones, about 75% found once. Autoimmune disease history or systemic immunosuppression led to patients being barred. The TCR comes from an adult with an advanced solid tumor such as melanoma, head and neck, liver or kidney cancer. The J gene is TRBJ1-3, the V gene TRBV11-2; D is possibly TRBD1 (5 bases). The source material was CD4+ or CD8+ T cells sorted from blood, sampled in a trial of the OX40 agonist ivuxolimab. CDR3 protein: CASRGVAGNTIYF. CDR3 nucleotide sequence: TGTGCCAGCAGGGGGGTTGCTGGAAACACCATATATTTT. Full variable domain (rest looked up from reference TRBV11-2 and TRBJ1-3): EAGVAQSPRYKIIEKRQSVAFWCNPISGHATLYWYQQILGQGPKLLIQFQNNGVVDDSQLPKDRFSAERLKGVDSTLKIQPAKLEDSAVYLCASRGVAGNTIYFGEGSWLTVV.